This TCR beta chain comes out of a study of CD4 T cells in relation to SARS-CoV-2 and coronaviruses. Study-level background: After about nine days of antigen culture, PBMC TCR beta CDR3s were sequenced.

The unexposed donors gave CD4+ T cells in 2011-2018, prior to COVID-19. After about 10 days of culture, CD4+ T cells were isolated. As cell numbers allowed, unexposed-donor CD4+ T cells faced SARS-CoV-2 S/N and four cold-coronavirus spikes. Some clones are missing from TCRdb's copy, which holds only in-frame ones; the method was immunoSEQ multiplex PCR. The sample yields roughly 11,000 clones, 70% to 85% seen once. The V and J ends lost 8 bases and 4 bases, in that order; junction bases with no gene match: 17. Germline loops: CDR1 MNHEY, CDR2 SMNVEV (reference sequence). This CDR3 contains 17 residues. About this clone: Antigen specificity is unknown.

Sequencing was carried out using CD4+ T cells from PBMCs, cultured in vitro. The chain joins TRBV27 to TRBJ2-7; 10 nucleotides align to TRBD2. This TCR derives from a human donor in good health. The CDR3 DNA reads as TGTGCCAGCGAATCCCAGCCCCTAGCGGGGGTCTCTTACGAGCAGTACTTC. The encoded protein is CASESQPLAGVSYEQYF.